This TCR beta chain was identified in a study of beta chain features in type 1 diabetes. In the study overall: Analysis included 107,917,701 sorted cells drawn from all samples.

Findings and limits, study-wide: A greater similarity of naive, central memory and Treg TCRB repertoires was seen among patients than among healthy donors.

What was sequenced were expressed TCRB transcripts, since all of the isolated RNA had been reverse transcribed. An average of around 3.5 million reads was obtained for naive, central memory and regulatory T cell samples. The data were produced by immunoSEQ multiplex PCR, yet TCRdb's version contains in-frame clones alone and is incomplete. This sample has nearly 350,000 clones, with approximately 8.2% found just once. Every sorted population was more than 98% pure. Notes on this clone: What it recognizes is unknown.

The CDR3 runs 13 residues. Trimming took off 1 base at V and 9 bases at J, with 10 bases between the two ends. The germline CDR1 and CDR2 sequences are SGHTA and FQGNSA. The genes are TRBV7-2 and TRBJ2-4; D is undetermined. The sequence came from a woman in her late teens or twenties in good health. Sequences were obtained from central memory CD4+ T cells from blood. CDR3 sequence (DNA): TGTGCCAGCAGCTTAGAGGGCTTCGGCATTCAGTACTTC. Translating it yields CASSLEGFGIQYF.